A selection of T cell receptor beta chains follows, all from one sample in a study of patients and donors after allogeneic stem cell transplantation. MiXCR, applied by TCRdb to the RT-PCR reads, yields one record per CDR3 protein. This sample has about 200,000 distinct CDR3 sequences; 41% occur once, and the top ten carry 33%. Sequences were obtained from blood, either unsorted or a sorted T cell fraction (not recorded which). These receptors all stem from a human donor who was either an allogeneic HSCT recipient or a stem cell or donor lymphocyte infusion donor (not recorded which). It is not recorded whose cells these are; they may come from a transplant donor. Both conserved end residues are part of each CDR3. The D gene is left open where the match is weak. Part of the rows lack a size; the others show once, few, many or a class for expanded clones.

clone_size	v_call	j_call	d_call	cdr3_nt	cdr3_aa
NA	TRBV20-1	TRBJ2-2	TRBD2	TGCAGTGTTTCGTTACTAGCGGGACCTAACACCGGGGAGCTGTTTTTT	CSVSLLAGPNTGELFF
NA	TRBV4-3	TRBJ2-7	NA	TGCGCCAGCAGCCAGACTAGGAGCTCCTACGAGCAGTACTTC	CASSQTRSSYEQYF
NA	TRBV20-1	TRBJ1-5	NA	TGCAGTGCGGGGCATAGCAATCAGCCCCAGCATTTT	CSAGHSNQPQHF
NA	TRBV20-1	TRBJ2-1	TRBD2	TGCAGTGCTAGCCCTAGCGGGAGGTCCAATGAGCAGTTCTTC	CSASPSGRSNEQFF
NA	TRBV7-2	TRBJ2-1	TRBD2	TGTGCCAGCAGCTCGCCGGGACTAGCGGGAAGGATAGAGTTCTTC	CASSSPGLAGRIEFF
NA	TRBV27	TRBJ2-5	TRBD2	TGTGCCAGCAGTTCCCGGGTAGCGGGGGTGCAAGAGACCCAGTACTTC	CASSSRVAGVQETQYF
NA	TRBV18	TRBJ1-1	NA	TGTGCCAGCTCACCACTTGACAACACTGAAGCTTTCTTT	CASSPLDNTEAFF
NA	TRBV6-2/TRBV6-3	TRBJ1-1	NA	TGTGCCAGCAGAAACGAGGGGAACACTGAAGCTTTCTTT	CASRNEGNTEAFF
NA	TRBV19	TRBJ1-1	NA	TGTGCCAGTGTCCAGGGTCCAGGGGAGAACACTGAAGCTTTCTTT	CASVQGPGENTEAFF
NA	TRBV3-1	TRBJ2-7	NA	TGTGCCAGCAGCCAATCTTGGGTGGCGGGAGAGCAGTACTTC	CASSQSWVAGEQYF
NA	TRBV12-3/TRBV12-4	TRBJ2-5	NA	TGTGCCAGCAGTTTGGGACTCTCGGCGTCCCAGTACTTC	CASSLGLSASQYF
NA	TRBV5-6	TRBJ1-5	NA	TGTGCCAGCAGCCAATGGGGAATCCCCCAGCATTTT	CASSQWGIPQHF
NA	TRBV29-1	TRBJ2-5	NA	TGCAGCGCCCGGGACTCCCTCCAAGAGACCCAGTACTTC	CSARDSLQETQYF
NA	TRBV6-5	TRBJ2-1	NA	TGTGCCAGCAGTTACTCGATTAGGGGCCACTCCACCCATCGCCTTTACAATGAGCAGTTCTTC	CASSYSIRGHSTHRLYNEQFF
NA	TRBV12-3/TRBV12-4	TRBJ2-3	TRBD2	TGTGCCAGCAGACCGACTAGCGGGCAGACGCAGTATTTT	CASRPTSGQTQYF
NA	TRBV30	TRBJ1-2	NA	TGTGCCTGGAGTCGCCTCCAGGCCACTAACTATGGCTACACCTTC	CAWSRLQATNYGYTF
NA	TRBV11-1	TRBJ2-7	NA	TGTGCCAGCAGCGCATTAGGACGCGGGTCGGTTGATTCCTACGAGCAGTACTTC	CASSALGRGSVDSYEQYF
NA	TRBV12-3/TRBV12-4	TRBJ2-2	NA	TGTGCCAGCGTTAACACCGGGGAGCTGTTTTTT	CASVNTGELFF
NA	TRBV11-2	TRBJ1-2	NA	TGTGCCAGCAGCCCTGACCTCTGGGGAGGCTACACCTTC	CASSPDLWGGYTF
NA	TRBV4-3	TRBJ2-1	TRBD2	TGCGCCAGCAGCCAAGATTCGGGAGGGGGGAATGAGCAGTTCTTC	CASSQDSGGGNEQFF
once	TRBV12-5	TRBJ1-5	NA	TGTGCTAGGGCTAGGGGGGCTACGGTAGGCAATCAGCCCCAGCATTTT	CARARGATVGNQPQHF
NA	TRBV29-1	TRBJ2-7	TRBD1	TGCAGCGTCCAGGGACAGGGGAAATCCTACGAGCAGTACTTC	CSVQGQGKSYEQYF
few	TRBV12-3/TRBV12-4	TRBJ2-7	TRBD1	TGTGCCAGCAGCCATATCGGGCAGGGGGCTTACGAGCAGTACTTC	CASSHIGQGAYEQYF
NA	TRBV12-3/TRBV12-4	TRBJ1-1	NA	TGTGCCAGCAGTTTACATGGGGGAGCTTTCTTT	CASSLHGGAFF
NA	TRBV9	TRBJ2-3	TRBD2	TGTGCCAGCAGCGACCCCACGACTAGCGGGATAATAGATACGCAGTATTTT	CASSDPTTSGIIDTQYF
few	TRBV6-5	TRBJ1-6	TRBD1	TGTGCCAGCAGTTCCCGGGACAGGGGTATGACACCCCTCCACTTT	CASSSRDRGMTPLHF
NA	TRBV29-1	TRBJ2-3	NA	TGCAGCGTTGGCGAGGGTGCAGGGTCGGATACGCAGTATTTT	CSVGEGAGSDTQYF
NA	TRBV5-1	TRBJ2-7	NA	TGCGCCAGCAGCTTGGCCGGCGGAGTCCTCTCCTACGAGCAGTACTTC	CASSLAGGVLSYEQYF
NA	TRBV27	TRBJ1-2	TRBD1	TGTGCCAGCAGGGATACAGGGGGCGATGGCTACACCTTC	CASRDTGGDGYTF
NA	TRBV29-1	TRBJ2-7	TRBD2	TGCAGCGTTGAAGACGGGGCGGGAGTGCACTACGAGCAGTACTTC	CSVEDGAGVHYEQYF
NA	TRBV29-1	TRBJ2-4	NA	TGCAGCGTACCACTGGGCTCCCAAGTGTTCGTAGCCAAAAACATTCAGTACTTC	CSVPLGSQVFVAKNIQYF
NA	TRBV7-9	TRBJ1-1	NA	TGTGCCAGCAGCGTAACTCTGGGGATGAACACTGAAGCTTTCTTT	CASSVTLGMNTEAFF
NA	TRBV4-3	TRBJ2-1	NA	TGCGCCAGCAGCCAAGGTCGACGCTCCTACAATGAGCAGTTCTTC	CASSQGRRSYNEQFF
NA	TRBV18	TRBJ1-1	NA	TGTGCCAGCTCACCACCGGTTGAGGGTAGGGCCCCTGAAGCTTTCTTT	CASSPPVEGRAPEAFF
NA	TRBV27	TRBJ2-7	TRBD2	TGTGCCAGCAGTTTAGTTCGAGCGGGAGGGTACGAGCAGTACTTC	CASSLVRAGGYEQYF
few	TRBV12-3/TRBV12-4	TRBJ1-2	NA	TGTGCCAGCAGCCCCGGGGGGTTCGGCTACACCTTC	CASSPGGFGYTF
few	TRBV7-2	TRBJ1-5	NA	TGTGCCAGCAGCTTAACAAGAGGAAGCAATCAGCCCCAGCATTTT	CASSLTRGSNQPQHF
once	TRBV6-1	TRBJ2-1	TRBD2	TGTGCCAGCAGGGGGACTAGCTACAATGAGCAGTTCTTC	CASRGTSYNEQFF
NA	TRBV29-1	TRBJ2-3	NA	TGCAGCTACATGACAGGAATTAGCACAGATACGCAGTATTTT	CSYMTGISTDTQYF
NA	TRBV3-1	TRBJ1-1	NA	TGTGCCAGCAGCCGGTCACCGGGACAAATGAACACTGAAGCTTTCTTT	CASSRSPGQMNTEAFF